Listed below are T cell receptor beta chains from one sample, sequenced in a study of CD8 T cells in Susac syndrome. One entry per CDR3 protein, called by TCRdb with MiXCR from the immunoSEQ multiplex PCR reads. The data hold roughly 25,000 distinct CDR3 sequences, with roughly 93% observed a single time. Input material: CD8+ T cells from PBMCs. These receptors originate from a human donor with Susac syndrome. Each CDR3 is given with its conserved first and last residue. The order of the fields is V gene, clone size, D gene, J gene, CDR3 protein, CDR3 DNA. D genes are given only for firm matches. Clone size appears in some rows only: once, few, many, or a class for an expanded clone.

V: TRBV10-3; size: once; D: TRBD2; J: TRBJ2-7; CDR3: CAISGGLASHEQYF; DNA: TGTGCCATCAGTGGCGGACTAGCTTCTCACGAGCAGTACTTC
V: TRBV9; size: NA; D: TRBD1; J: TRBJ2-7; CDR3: CASSVDPDRGSEQYF; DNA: TGTGCCAGCAGCGTAGACCCGGACAGGGGGAGCGAGCAGTACTTC
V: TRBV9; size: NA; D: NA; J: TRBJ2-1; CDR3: CASSESQYYYNEQFF; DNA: TGTGCCAGCAGTGAAAGCCAGTACTACTACAATGAGCAGTTCTTC
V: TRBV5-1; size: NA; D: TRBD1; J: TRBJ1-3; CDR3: CASSLGTGRNTIYF; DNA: TGCGCCAGCAGCTTGGGGACAGGTAGAAACACCATATATTTT
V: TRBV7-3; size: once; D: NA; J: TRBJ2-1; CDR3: CASSGGNEQFF; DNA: TGTGCCAGCAGCGGGGGAAATGAGCAGTTCTTC
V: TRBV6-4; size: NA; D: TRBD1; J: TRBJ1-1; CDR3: CASSAGTGGTEAFF; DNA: TGTGCCAGCAGCGCCGGGACAGGGGGTACTGAAGCTTTCTTT
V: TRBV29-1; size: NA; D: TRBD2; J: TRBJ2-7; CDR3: CSAGRGSSYEQYF; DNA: TGCAGCGCGGGGCGGGGGAGCTCCTACGAGCAGTACTTC
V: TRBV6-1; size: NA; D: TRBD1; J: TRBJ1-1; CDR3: CASSPGTGGWNTEAFF; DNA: TGTGCCAGCAGCCCCGGGACAGGGGGCTGGAACACTGAAGCTTTCTTT
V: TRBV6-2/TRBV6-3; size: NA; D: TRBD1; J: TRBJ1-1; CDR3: CASSLRGPNTEAFF; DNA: TGTGCCAGCAGCCTCAGGGGGCCAAACACTGAAGCTTTCTTT
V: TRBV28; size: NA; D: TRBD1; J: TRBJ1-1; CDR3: CASSLGQPMNTEAFF; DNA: TGTGCCAGCAGTTTGGGACAGCCGATGAACACTGAAGCTTTCTTT
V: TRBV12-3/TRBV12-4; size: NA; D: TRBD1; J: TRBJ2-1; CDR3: CASRPNRDRHEQFF; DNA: TGTGCCAGCAGGCCTAACCGGGACAGACATGAGCAGTTCTTC
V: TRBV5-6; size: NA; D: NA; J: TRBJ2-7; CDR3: CASSLLSSYEQYF; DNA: TGTGCCAGCAGCTTGCTTAGCTCCTACGAGCAGTACTTC
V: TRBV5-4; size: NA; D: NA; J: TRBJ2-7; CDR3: CASSLPATGAGEQYF; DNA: TGTGCCAGCAGCTTGCCGGCGACAGGCGCAGGCGAGCAGTACTTC
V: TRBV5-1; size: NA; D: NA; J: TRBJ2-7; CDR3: CASSFRGPNEQYF; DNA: TGCGCCAGCAGCTTTCGGGGTCCCAACGAGCAGTACTTC
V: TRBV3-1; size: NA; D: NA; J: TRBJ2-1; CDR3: CASSHKPQGYNEQFF; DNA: TGTGCCAGCAGCCACAAACCCCAGGGGTACAATGAGCAGTTCTTC
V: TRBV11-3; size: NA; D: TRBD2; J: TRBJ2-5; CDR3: CASSLAASGTKETQYF; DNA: TGTGCCAGCAGCTTAGCGGCTAGCGGCACCAAAGAGACCCAGTACTTC
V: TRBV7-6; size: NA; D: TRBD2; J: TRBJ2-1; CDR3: CASSLQLAGGVYNEQFF; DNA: TGTGCCAGCAGCTTGCAACTAGCGGGGGGCGTCTACAATGAGCAGTTCTTC
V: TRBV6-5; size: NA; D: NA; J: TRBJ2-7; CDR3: CASSYRQGFKEQYF; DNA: TGTGCCAGCAGTTACCGGCAGGGCTTCAAGGAGCAGTACTTC
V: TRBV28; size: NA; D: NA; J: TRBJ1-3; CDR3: CASNGNTIYF; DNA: TGTGCCAGCAATGGGAACACCATATATTTT
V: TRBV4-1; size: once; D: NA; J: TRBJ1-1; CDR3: CASSPAAAGFMNTEAFF; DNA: TGCGCCAGCAGCCCGGCCGCGGCAGGGTTCATGAACACTGAAGCTTTCTTT
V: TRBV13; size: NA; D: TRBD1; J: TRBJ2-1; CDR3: CASSPDRSNNEQFF; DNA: TGTGCCAGCAGCCCGGACAGGTCGAACAATGAGCAGTTCTTC
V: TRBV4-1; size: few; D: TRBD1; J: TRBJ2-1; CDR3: CASSQLHPRTGDNEQFF; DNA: TGCGCCAGCAGCCAACTTCACCCTAGGACAGGGGACAATGAGCAGTTCTTC
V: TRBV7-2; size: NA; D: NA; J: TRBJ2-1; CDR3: CASSLDGKTPEQFF; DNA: TGTGCCAGCAGCTTAGACGGTAAGACCCCTGAGCAGTTCTTC
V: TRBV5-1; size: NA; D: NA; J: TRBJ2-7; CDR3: CASSSTGSYEQYF; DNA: TGCGCCAGCAGCTCAACAGGCTCCTACGAGCAGTACTTC
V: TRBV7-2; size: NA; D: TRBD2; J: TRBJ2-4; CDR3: CASSLRHGGGENIQYF; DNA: TGTGCCAGCAGCTTAAGACACGGCGGGGGGGAAAACATTCAGTACTTC
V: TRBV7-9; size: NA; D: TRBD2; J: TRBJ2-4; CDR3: CASSPKGRGARAKNIQYF; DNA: TGTGCCAGCAGCCCTAAGGGGCGGGGGGCGCGGGCCAAAAACATTCAGTACTTC
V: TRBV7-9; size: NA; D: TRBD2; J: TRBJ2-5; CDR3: CASSEMGLAEETQYF; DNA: TGTGCCAGCAGCGAGATGGGACTAGCGGAAGAGACCCAGTACTTC
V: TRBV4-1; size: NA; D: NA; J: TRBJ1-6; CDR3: CASSLTDSSGSPLHF; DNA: TGCGCCAGCAGCCTAACCGACAGTTCTGGTTCACCCCTCCACTTT
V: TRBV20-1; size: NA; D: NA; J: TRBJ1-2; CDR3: CSARTTTGPHYGYTF; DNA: TGCAGTGCTAGAACTACGACCGGGCCCCACTATGGCTACACCTTC
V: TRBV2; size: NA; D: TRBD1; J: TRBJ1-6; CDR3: CASSSRQGYNSPLHF; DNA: TGTGCCAGCAGTTCCCGACAGGGATATAATTCACCCCTCCACTTT
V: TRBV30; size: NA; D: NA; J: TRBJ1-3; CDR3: CAWDSSGNTIYF; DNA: TGTGCCTGGGACAGCTCTGGAAACACCATATATTTT
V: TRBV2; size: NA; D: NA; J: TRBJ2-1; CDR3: CASSPATTSFF; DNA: TGTGCCAGCAGCCCCGCTACGACGTCGTTCTTC
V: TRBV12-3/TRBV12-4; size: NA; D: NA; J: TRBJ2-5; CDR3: CASSLQVRGETQYF; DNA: TGTGCCAGCAGTTTACAGGTTCGAGGGGAGACCCAGTACTTC
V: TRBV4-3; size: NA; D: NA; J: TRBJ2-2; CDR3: CASSQDRDIYTGELFF; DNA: TGCGCCAGCAGCCAAGATAGGGACATATACACCGGGGAGCTGTTTTTT
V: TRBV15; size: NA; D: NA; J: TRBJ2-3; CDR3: CATSPGDISTDTQYF; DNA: TGTGCCACCAGCCCCGGGGACATCAGCACAGATACGCAGTATTTT
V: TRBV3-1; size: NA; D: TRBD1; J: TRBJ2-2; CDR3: CASSQKGDQGAKNTGELFF; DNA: TGTGCCAGCAGCCAGAAAGGGGACCAGGGGGCGAAGAACACCGGGGAGCTGTTTTTT
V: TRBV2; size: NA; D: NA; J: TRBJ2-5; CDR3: CASSELFVSRAGETQYF; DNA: TGTGCCAGCAGTGAATTGTTCGTGAGCAGGGCTGGGGAGACCCAGTACTTC
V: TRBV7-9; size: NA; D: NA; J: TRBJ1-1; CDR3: CASRGAEPNTEAFF; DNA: TGTGCCAGCAGGGGGGCAGAACCGAACACTGAAGCTTTCTTT
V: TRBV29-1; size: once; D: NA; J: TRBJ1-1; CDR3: CSATRTAMNTEAFF; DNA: TGCAGCGCTACCAGGACGGCCATGAACACTGAAGCTTTCTTT
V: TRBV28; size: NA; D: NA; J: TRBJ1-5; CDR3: CASTLTWGVSNQPQHF; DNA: TGTGCCAGCACCTTAACTTGGGGGGTAAGCAATCAGCCCCAGCATTTT
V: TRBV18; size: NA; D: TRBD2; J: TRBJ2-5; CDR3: CASSAISLAGHETQYF; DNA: TGTGCCAGCTCAGCAATCTCGCTAGCGGGGCACGAGACCCAGTACTTC
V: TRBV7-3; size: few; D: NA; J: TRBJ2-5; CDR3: CASSLTGGGETQYF; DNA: TGTGCCAGCAGCCTAACAGGAGGCGGGGAGACCCAGTACTTC
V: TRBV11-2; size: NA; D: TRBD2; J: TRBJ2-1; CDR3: CASSLVLTSGYNEQFF; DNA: TGTGCCAGCAGCTTAGTATTGACTAGCGGTTACAATGAGCAGTTCTTC
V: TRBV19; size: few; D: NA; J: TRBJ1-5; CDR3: CASSIPQGIQPQHF; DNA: TGTGCCAGTAGTATTCCCCAGGGAATTCAGCCCCAGCATTTT
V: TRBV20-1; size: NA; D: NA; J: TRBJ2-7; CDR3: CSAWGNEQYF; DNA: TGCAGTGCATGGGGGAACGAGCAGTACTTC
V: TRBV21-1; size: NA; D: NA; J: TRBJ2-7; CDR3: CASSNSRYYEQYF; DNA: TGTGCCAGCAGCAATTCCCGTTACTACGAGCAGTACTTC
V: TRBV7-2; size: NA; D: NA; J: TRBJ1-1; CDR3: CASSYSLLGAEAFF; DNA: TGTGCCAGCAGCTACTCACTACTAGGGGCTGAAGCTTTCTTT